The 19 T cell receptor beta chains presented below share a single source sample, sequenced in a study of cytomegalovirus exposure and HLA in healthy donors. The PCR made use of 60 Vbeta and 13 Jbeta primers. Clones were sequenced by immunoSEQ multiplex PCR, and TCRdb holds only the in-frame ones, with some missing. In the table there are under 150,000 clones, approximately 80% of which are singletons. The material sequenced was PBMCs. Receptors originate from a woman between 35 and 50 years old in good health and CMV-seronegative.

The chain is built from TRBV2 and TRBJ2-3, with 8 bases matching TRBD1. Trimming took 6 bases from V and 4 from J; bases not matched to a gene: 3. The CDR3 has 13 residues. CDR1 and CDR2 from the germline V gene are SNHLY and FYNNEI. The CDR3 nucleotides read TGTGCCAGCAGCAGGGGGCTGCCAGATACGCAGTATTTT. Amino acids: CASSRGLPDTQYF.

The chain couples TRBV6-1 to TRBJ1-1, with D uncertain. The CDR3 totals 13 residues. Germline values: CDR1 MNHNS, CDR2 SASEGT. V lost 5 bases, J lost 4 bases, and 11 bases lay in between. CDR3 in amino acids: CASSSLWPTEAFF. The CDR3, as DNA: TGTGCCAGCAGTTCCCTTTGGCCCACTGAAGCTTTCTTT.

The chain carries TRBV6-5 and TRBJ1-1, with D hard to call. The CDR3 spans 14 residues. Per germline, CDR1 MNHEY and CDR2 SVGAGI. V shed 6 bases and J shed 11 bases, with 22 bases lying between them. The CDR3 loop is CASSPPGSRVQAFF. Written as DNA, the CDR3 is TGTGCCAGCAGCCCCCCCGGATCCCGGGTTCAGGCTTTCTTT.

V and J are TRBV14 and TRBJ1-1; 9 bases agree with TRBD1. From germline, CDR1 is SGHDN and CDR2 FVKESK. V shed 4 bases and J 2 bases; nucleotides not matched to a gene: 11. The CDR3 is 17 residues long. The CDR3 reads CASSPKKGQGINTEAFF. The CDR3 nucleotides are TGTGCCAGCAGCCCAAAAAAAGGACAGGGGATCAACACTGAAGCTTTCTTT.

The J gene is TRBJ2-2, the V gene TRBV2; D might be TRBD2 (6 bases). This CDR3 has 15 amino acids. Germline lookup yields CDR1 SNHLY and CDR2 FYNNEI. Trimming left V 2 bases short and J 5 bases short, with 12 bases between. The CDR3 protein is CASSELAGRTGELFF. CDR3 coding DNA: TGTGCCAGCAGTGAACTCGCGGGGAGAACCGGGGAGCTGTTTTTT.

The CDR3: CASTLGPTGVGEQFF. The CDR3 DNA follows: TGTGCCAGCACCTTAGGCCCCACAGGGGTTGGTGAGCAGTTCTTC. The rearrangement links TRBV6-4 to TRBJ2-1, with 7 nucleotides matching TRBD1. The CDR3 sequence is 15 residues long. Germline loops: CDR1 MRHNA, CDR2 SNTAGT. J gave up 9 bases and V 7 bases, and 15 bases lay outside the gene matches.

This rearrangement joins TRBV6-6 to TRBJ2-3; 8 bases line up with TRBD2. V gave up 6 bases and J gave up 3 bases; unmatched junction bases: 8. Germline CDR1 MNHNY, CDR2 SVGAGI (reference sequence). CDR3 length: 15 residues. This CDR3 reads CASRGGGGHTDTQYF. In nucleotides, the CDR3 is TGTGCCAGCAGGGGGGGCGGGGGGCATACAGATACGCAGTATTTT.

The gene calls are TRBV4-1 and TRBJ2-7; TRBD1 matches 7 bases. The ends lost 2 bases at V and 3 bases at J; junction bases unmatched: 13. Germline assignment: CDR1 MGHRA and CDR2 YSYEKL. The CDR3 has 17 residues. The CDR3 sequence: CASSQTQQGTAVYEQYF. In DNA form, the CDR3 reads TGCGCCAGCAGCCAAACCCAGCAAGGGACAGCGGTCTACGAGCAGTACTTC.

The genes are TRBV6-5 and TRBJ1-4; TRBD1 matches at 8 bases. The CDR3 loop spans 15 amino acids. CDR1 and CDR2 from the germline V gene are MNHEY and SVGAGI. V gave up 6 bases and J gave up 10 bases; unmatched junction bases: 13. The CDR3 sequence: CASRPSGTGVGKLFF. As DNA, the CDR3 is TGTGCCAGCAGGCCATCCGGGACAGGCGTCGGAAAACTGTTTTTT.

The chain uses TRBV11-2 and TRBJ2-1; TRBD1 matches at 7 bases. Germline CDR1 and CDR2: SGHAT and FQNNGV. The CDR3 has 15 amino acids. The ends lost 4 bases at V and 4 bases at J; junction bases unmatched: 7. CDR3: CASSSLTGKYNEQFF. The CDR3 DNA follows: TGTGCCAGCAGCTCCTTGACAGGGAAATACAATGAGCAGTTCTTC.

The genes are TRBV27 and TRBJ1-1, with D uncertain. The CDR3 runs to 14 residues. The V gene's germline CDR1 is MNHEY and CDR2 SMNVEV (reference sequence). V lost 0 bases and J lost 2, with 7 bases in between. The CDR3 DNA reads TGTGCCAGCAGTTTATCCCCCCCAAACACTGAAGCTTTCTTT. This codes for CASSLSPPNTEAFF.

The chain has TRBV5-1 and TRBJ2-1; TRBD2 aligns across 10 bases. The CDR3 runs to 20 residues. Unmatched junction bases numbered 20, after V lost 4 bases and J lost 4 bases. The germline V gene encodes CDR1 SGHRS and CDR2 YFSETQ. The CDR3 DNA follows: TGCGCCAGCAGCCCTACCCGGACTAGCGGAGCTTCCCAACCTTACAATGAGCAGTTCTTC. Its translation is CASSPTRTSGASQPYNEQFF.

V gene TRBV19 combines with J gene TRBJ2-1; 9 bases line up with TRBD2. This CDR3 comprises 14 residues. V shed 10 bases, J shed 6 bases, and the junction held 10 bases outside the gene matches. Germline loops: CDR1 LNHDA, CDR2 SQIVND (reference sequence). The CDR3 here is CATESSGSVNEQFF. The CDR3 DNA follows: TGTGCCACTGAAAGTAGCGGGAGTGTCAATGAGCAGTTCTTC.

CDR3 coding DNA: TGTGCCAGTAGTTGGGGCTCTCCGGAGACCCAGTACTTC. This sequence encodes CASSWGSPETQYF. The genes are TRBV19 and TRBJ2-5, with D maybe TRBD1 (5 bases). The CDR3 has 13 amino acids. V gave up 5 bases and J gave up 5 bases, with 12 bases separating them. The germline V gene has CDR1 LNHDA and CDR2 SQIVND (reference sequence).

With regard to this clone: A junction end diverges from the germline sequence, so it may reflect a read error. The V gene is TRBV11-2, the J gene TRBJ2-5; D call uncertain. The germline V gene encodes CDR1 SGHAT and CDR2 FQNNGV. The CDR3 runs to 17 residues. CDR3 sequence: CASSLDGEAVARETQYF. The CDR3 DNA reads TGTGCCAGCAGCCTAGACGGTGAGGCTGTCGCTCGGGAGACCCAGTACTTC.

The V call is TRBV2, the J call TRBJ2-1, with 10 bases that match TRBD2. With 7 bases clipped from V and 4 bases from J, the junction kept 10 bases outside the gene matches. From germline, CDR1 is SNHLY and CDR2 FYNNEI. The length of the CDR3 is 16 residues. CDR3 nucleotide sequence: TGTGCCAGCAAAAAGGCCGGGACTAGCGATTACAATGAGCAGTTCTTC. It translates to CASKKAGTSDYNEQFF.

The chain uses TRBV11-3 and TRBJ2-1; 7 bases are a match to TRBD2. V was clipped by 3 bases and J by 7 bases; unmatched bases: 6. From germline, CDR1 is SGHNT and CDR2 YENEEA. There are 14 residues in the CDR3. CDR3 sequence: CASSFGLAANEQFF. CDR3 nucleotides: TGTGCCAGCAGCTTTGGCCTAGCGGCGAATGAGCAGTTCTTC. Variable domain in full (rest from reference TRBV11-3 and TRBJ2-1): EAGVVQSPRYKIIEKKQPVAFWCNPISGHNTLYWYLQNLGQGPELLIRYENEEAVDDSQLPKDRFSAERLKGVDSTLKIQPAELGDSAVYLCASSFGLAANEQFFGPGTRLTVL.

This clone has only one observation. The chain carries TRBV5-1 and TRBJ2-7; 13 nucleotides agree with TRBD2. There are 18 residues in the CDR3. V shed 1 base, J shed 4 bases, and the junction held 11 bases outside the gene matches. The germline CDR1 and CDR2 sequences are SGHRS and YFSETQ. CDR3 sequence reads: CASSLRSGLAGVWYEQYF. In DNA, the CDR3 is TGCGCCAGCAGCTTGCGGTCCGGACTAGCGGGAGTTTGGTACGAGCAGTACTTC.

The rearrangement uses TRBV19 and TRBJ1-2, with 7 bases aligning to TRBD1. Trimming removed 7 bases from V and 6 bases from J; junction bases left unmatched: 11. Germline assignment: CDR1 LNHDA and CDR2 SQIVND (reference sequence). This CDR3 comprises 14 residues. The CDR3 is CASKRAGGGNGYTF. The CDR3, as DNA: TGTGCCAGTAAGCGGGCAGGGGGAGGTAATGGCTACACCTTC.